The 5 T cell receptor beta chains below were found in one sample sequenced in a study of CD8 T cells in ankylosing spondylitis. TCRdb redid the calling of the 5' RACE reads with MiXCR, one entry per CDR3 protein. The sample consists of about 250,000 distinct CDR3 sequences, over 7% of them appearing once. Sequences were obtained from blood, either unsorted or a sorted T cell fraction (not recorded which). These receptors all come from a female donor with ankylosing spondylitis or in good health (not recorded which).

This clonotype was seen ten or more times. CDR3 nucleotides: TGTGCCAGCTCCCCAACCCAACTTTTACTTGCACCGATCCTGGACACTGAAGCTTTCTTT. It encodes CASSPTQLLLAPILDTEAFF. V is TRBV18 and J is TRBJ1-1; no reliable D call. V lost 6 bases, J lost 3 bases, and 32 bases lay in between. Per the germline V gene, CDR1 is KGHSH and CDR2 is LQKENI. There are 20 residues in the CDR3.

This clonotype was recorded at least ten times. The chain employs TRBV5-1 and TRBJ1-1; D possibly corresponds to TRBD1 (6 bases). The V gene's germline CDR1 is SGHRS and CDR2 YFSETQ. V lost 0 bases and J 4 bases, leaving 13 bases between the germline ends. The length of the CDR3 is 15 residues. The CDR3 sequence is CASSLGQGKSTEAFF. CDR3 DNA: TGCGCCAGCAGCTTGGGGCAGGGGAAGAGCACTGAAGCTTTCTTT.

This clonotype was counted many times. This rearrangement joins TRBV6-1 to TRBJ1-6, with 9 bases aligning to TRBD1. Looked up from germline, CDR1 is MNHNS and CDR2 is SASEGT. The CDR3 is 15 amino acids. V lost 4 bases to trimming and J lost 6 bases; unmatched junction nucleotides: 4. The CDR3 loop is CASSAWGQGNSPLHF. The CDR3 region has the DNA TGTGCCAGCAGTGCTTGGGGACAGGGTAATTCACCCCTCCACTTT.

This clonotype appeared many times. The chain is built from TRBV28 and TRBJ1-2; D call uncertain. The germline gives CDR1 MDHEN, CDR2 SYDVKM. Trimming stripped 3 bases from V and 5 bases from J, with 4 bases between. The CDR3 contains 11 residues. CDR3 DNA: TGTGCCAGCAGTTTTGAGTATGGCTACACCTTC. Amino acids: CASSFEYGYTF.

This clonotype was observed at least ten times. The rearrangement links TRBV5-1 to TRBJ1-1; D is perhaps TRBD1 (6 bases). Germline V lookup: CDR1 SGHRS, CDR2 YFSETQ. V shed 3 bases and J shed 4 bases, with 13 bases lying between them. The CDR3 is 14 amino acids. Here the CDR3 DNA reads TGCGCCAGCAGCTCAGCCGGGGGCCCCACTGAAGCTTTCTTT. It codes for CASSSAGGPTEAFF.